What follows are 12 T cell receptor beta chains derived from one specimen sequenced in a study of response to subunit inactivated influenza vaccine. In TCRdb, the RT-PCR reads were re-called with MiXCR into one record per CDR3 protein. The profile covers roughly 760,000 distinct CDR3 sequences, with less than 25% appearing a single time and 9.5% to 13% taken by the ten largest. The starting material was PBMCs from blood, obtained roughly 5 days after vaccination. The receptors were sampled from a man aged 50-59 years who received an inactivated influenza vaccine.

The chain combines TRBV29-1 with TRBJ1-1; D is uncertain. The V gene's germline CDR1 is SQVTM and CDR2 ANQGSEA. V was trimmed by 3 bases and J by 3 bases, leaving 20 bases between them. The CDR3 totals 16 residues. DNA for the CDR3: TGCAGCGTTGACTCGTCGGATGACTTCTGGGACACTGAAGCTTTCTTT. Translation gives CSVDSSDDFWDTEAFF. Filled out from reference TRBV29-1 and TRBJ1-1, the complete variable domain reads SAVISQKPSRDICQRGTSLTIQCQVDSQVTMMFWYRQQPGQSLTLIATANQGSEATYESGFVIDKFPISRPNLTFSTLTVSNMSPEDSSIYLCSVDSSDDFWDTEAFFGQGTRLTVV.

This clonotype turned up a few times. The chain recombines TRBV15 with TRBJ2-7; no clear D gene. Germline values: CDR1 LNHNV, CDR2 YYDKDF (reference sequence). Trimming left V 3 bases short and J 4 bases short, with 13 bases between. This CDR3 region has 14 residues. For the CDR3, the DNA is TGTGCCACCAGCAGGACCAGAGAGTTATACGAGCAGTACTTC. Its translation is CATSRTRELYEQYF.

J is TRBJ2-7 and V is TRBV13, with 7 bases fitting TRBD2. Germline CDR1 and CDR2: PRHDT and FYEKMQ (reference sequence). V dropped 1 base and J dropped 4; count of bases not matched to a gene: 10. There are 16 residues in the CDR3. DNA for the CDR3: TGTGCCAGCAGCTTAGAAAATGGCGGGAGTCCGTACGAGCAGTACTTC. This gives the protein CASSLENGGSPYEQYF.

This clonotype was observed a few times. This chain connects TRBV18 to TRBJ2-3; the D gene could be TRBD1 or TRBD2 (6 bases each). V was clipped by 2 bases and J by 1 base, with 13 bases between them. Looked up from germline, CDR1 is KGHSH and CDR2 is LQKENI. The CDR3 has 16 amino acids. CDR3 loop: CASSPNGGGRTDTQYF. CDR3 bases: TGTGCCAGCTCACCAAACGGAGGGGGTCGCACAGATACGCAGTATTTT.

The count of this clonotype is one. The chain combines TRBV20-1 with TRBJ2-5, with a tentative D call TRBD1 (6 bases). CDR3 length equals 13 residues. V was pared by 5 bases and J by 5 bases, with 15 bases between. Germline V lookup: CDR1 DFQATT, CDR2 SNEGSKA (reference sequence). The CDR3 loop reads CSAARGAAETQYF. CDR3 nucleotide sequence: TGCAGTGCTGCCAGGGGAGCTGCGGAGACCCAGTACTTC.

This clonotype appeared many times. The CDR3 DNA reads as TGCAGTGCTAGAGGGAGTCAGCCCCAGCATTTT. This codes for CSARGSQPQHF. This rearrangement joins TRBV20-1 to TRBJ1-5; D remains ambiguous. V lost 1 base, J lost 6 bases, and 4 bases lay in between. Germline V gene lookup returns CDR1 DFQATT and CDR2 SNEGSKA (reference sequence). This CDR3 contains 11 residues.

This clonotype was observed a few times. The chain couples TRBV5-1 to TRBJ2-5; D possibly matches TRBD1 or TRBD2 (5 bases each). Germline values: CDR1 SGHRS, CDR2 YFSETQ. The V end lost 4 bases, the J end lost 5 bases, and 21 bases lay between the germline ends. CDR3 length: 16 residues. The CDR3 DNA is TGCGCCAGCAGCCCGGGGACGGTATCCGTCATGGAGACCCAGTACTTC. Its translation is CASSPGTVSVMETQYF.

This clonotype was detected only a few times. V gene TRBV6-2 or TRBV6-3 combines with J gene TRBJ2-1; 8 nucleotides match TRBD2. Germline V gene sequence: CDR1 MNHEY, CDR2 SVGEGT. Germline trimming cut 0 bases from V and 7 bases from J; bases unmatched to any gene: 14. The CDR3 covers 18 residues. CDR3 region: CASSYSSYSGGMGNEQFF. For the CDR3, the DNA is TGTGCCAGCAGTTACTCCTCGTACTCGGGGGGGATGGGGAATGAGCAGTTCTTC.

Only a few counts were recorded for this clonotype. V gene TRBV20-1 combines with J gene TRBJ1-4; maybe TRBD1 (5 bases). This CDR3 is built from 11 residues. Germline V CDR1 and CDR2: DFQATT, SNEGSKA (reference sequence). Trimming stripped 6 bases from V and 10 bases from J, with 12 bases between. In DNA form, the CDR3 reads TGCAGTGCCCCTAGTGGGGGAAAACTGTTTTTT. Its translation is CSAPSGGKLFF.

This clonotype appeared a single time. This chain joins TRBV5-6 and TRBJ2-7; D possibly uses TRBD1 or TRBD2 (6 bases each). Trimming took 4 bases from V and 9 from J, leaving 14 bases between them. Per the germline V gene, CDR1 is SGHDT and CDR2 is YYEEEE. The CDR3 has 12 residues. Here the CDR3 DNA reads TGTGCCAGCAGCCCCGGGGGCAGCGCGCAGTACTTC. Translated, it gives CASSPGGSAQYF.

This clonotype has only a few counts. The V and J genes are TRBV12-3 or TRBV12-4 and TRBJ2-5; D not certain. The CDR3 is 13 amino acids. The germline V and J ends were trimmed by 3 bases and 3 bases, with 8 bases remaining between them. CDR3 sequence: CASSFRRKETQYF. The CDR3 DNA is TGTGCCAGCAGTTTTCGAAGGAAAGAGACCCAGTACTTC.

This clonotype came up a few times. The V and J genes are TRBV12-3 or TRBV12-4 and TRBJ1-5, with 7 bases matching TRBD1. V lost 3 bases and J lost 3; bases outside the gene matches: 5. The CDR3 extends over 15 amino acids. The CDR3 protein is CASSFQGGLNQPQHF. The CDR3 nucleotides are TGTGCCAGCAGTTTTCAGGGGGGCCTCAATCAGCCCCAGCATTTT.